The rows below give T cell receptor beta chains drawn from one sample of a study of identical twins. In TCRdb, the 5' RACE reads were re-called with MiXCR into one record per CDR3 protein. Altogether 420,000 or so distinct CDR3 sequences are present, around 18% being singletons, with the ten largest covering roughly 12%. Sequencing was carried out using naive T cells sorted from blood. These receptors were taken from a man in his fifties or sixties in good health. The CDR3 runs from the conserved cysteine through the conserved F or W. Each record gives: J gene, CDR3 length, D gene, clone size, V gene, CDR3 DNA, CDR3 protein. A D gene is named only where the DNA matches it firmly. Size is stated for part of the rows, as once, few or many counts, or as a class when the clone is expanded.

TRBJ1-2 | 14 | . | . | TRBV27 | TGTGCCAGCAGTTTAAGTCGGGCACTAAATGGCTACACCTTC | CASSLSRALNGYTF
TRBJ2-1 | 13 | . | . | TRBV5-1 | TGCGCCAGCAGCGGCGGGTTACACAATGAGCAGTTCTTC | CASSGGLHNEQFF
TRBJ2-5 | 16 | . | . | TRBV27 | TGTGCCAGCAGTTTATCTGGCAGGGGTAGCCAAGAGACCCAGTACTTC | CASSLSGRGSQETQYF
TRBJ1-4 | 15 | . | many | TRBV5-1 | TGCGCCAGCAGCGAACCGGGACCGGGGGACGAAAAACTGTTTTTT | CASSEPGPGDEKLFF
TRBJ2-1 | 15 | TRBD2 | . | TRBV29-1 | TGCAGCGTTGAAGATCGTAGCGGGGGGAACAATGAGCAGTTCTTC | CSVEDRSGGNNEQFF
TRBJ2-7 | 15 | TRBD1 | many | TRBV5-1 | TGCGCCAGCAGCCGTACAGGGGGCTTGGGCCACGAGCAGTACTTC | CASSRTGGLGHEQYF
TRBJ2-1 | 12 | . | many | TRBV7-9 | TGTGCCAGCAGCTGGCGTGGCGATGAGCAGTTCTTC | CASSWRGDEQFF
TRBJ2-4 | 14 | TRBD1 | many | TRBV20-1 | TGCAGTGCTAGGGACAGGGAGGCCAAAAACATTCAGTACTTC | CSARDREAKNIQYF
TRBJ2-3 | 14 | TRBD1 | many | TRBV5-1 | TGCGCCAGCAGCCAAGACAGGGGGGCAGATACGCAGTATTTT | CASSQDRGADTQYF
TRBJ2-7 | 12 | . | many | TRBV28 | TGTGCCAGCAGTAGGACCTCCTACGAGCAGTACTTC | CASSRTSYEQYF
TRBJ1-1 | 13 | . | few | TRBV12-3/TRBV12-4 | TGTGCCAGCAGTTTTGCATCGAACACTGAAGCTTTCTTT | CASSFASNTEAFF
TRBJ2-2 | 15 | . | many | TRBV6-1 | TGTGCCAGCAGAATAGCACGGGGGCGAACCGGGGAGCTGTTTTTT | CASRIARGRTGELFF
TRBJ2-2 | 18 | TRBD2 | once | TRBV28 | TGTGCCAGCAGTTTATCCCGGTGGCTAGCGGGGAACACCGGGGAGCTGTTTTTT | CASSLSRWLAGNTGELFF
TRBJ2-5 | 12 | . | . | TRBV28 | TGTGCCAGCAGTTCTATGTACGAGACCCAGTACTTC | CASSSMYETQYF
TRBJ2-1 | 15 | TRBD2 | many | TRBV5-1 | TGCGCCAGCAGCTTGCCGGGACTAGCGGGCTATGAGCAGTTCTTC | CASSLPGLAGYEQFF
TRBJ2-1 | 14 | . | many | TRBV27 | TGTGCCAGCAGGCAGGGGTCGGGCTACAATGAGCAGTTCTTC | CASRQGSGYNEQFF
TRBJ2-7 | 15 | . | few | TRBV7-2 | TGTGCCAGCAGCTTAGGAGTCGGGCCAACCTACGAGCAGTACTTC | CASSLGVGPTYEQYF
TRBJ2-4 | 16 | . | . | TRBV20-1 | TGCAGTGCTAGAGAATTACCGGGGGTTCTCAAAAACATTCAGTACTTC | CSARELPGVLKNIQYF
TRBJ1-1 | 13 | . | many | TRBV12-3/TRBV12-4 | TGTGCCAGCAGCCCTACAGGGAACACTGAAGCTTTCTTT | CASSPTGNTEAFF
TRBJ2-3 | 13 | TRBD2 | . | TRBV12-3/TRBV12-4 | TGTGCCAGCAAAACTAGCGCGCAAGATACGCAGTATTTT | CASKTSAQDTQYF
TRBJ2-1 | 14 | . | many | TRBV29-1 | TGCAGCGTTGAAGATGGTGTCTCCTACAATGAGCAGTTCTTC | CSVEDGVSYNEQFF
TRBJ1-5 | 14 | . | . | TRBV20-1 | TGCAGTGCTAGCGTCGGCGTTAGCAATCAGCCCCAGCATTTT | CSASVGVSNQPQHF
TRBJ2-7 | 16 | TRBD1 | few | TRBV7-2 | TGTGCCAGCAGACTCACTGGGACAGCCCTTTCGGGCGAGCAGTACTTC | CASRLTGTALSGEQYF
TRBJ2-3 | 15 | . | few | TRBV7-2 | TGTGCCAGCAGCTCCGAGATTACTAGCACAGATACGCAGTATTTT | CASSSEITSTDTQYF
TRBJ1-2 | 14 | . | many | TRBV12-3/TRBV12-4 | TGTGCCAGCAGTGATATAGGGGTTATCTATGGCTACACCTTC | CASSDIGVIYGYTF
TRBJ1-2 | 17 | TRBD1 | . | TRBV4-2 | TGTGCCAGCAGCCAGGACGTCTTTCGCGACAGGGATGTGACCTACACCTTC | CASSQDVFRDRDVTYTF
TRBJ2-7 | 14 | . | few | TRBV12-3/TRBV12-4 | TGTGCCAGCAGTCACAGCGGGACACGAAACGAGCAGTACTTC | CASSHSGTRNEQYF
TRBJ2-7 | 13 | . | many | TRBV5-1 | TGCGCCAGCAGATCTCCGCTCACCTACGAGCAGTACTTC | CASRSPLTYEQYF
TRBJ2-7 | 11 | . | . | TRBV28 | TGTGCCAGCAGCCTACGGCACGAGCAGTACTTC | CASSLRHEQYF
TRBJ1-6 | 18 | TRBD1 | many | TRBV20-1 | TGCAGTGCCAGTGGGACAGGCCCTCTTTCCCTATCCGATTCACCCCTCCACTTT | CSASGTGPLSLSDSPLHF
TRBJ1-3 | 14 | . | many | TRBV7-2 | TGTGCCAGCAGCTTTGGGACCTCTGGAAACACCATATATTTT | CASSFGTSGNTIYF
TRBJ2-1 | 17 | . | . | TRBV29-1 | TGCAGCGTGAGAGGGACCCCGACTAAGAGCTCCTACAATGAGCAGTTCTTC | CSVRGTPTKSSYNEQFF
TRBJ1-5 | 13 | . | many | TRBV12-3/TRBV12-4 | TGTGCCAGCAGCCTTTCGGGGGTCGCGCCCCAGCATTTT | CASSLSGVAPQHF
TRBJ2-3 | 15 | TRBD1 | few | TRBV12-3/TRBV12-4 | TGTGCCAGCAACAACAGGGGAATGGGCACAGATACGCAGTATTTT | CASNNRGMGTDTQYF
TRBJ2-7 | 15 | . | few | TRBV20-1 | TGCAGTGCTAGAGAAGGCAGAATTAAACCCTACGAGCAGTACTTC | CSAREGRIKPYEQYF
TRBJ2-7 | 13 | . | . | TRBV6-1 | TGTGCCAGCGGGGCTCATAGCTCCTACGAGCAGTACTTC | CASGAHSSYEQYF
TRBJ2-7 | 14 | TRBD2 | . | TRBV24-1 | TGTGCCACCAGTACTAGCGGGAGACCCTACGAGCAGTACTTC | CATSTSGRPYEQYF
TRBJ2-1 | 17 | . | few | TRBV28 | TGTGCCAGCAGTTTAAAGGTAGCGGCCTACTCCTACAATGAGCAGTTCTTC | CASSLKVAAYSYNEQFF
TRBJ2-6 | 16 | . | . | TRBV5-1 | TGCGCCAGCAGCTTGGACGGGGAAGCTGGGGCCAACGTCCTGACTTTC | CASSLDGEAGANVLTF
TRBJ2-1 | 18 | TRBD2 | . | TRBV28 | TGTGCCAGCAGTAAAAGGGCCCGGTCGGGAGGATCCTACAATGAGCAGTTCTTC | CASSKRARSGGSYNEQFF
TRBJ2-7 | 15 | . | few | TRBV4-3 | TGCGCCAGCAGCCAAGTCCCAGACCGGTACTACGAGCAGTACTTC | CASSQVPDRYYEQYF
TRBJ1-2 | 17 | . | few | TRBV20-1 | TGCAGTGCTAGACTCCTACCCCGAGGGGGGATTAACTATGGCTACACCTTC | CSARLLPRGGINYGYTF
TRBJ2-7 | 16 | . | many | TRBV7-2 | TGTGCCAGCAGCTTAAATACGGAGCGGGCCCCTAGGGAGCAGTACTTC | CASSLNTERAPREQYF
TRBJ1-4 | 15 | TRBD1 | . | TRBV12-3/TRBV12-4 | TGTGCCAGTACTGAGGGGACAGGGATTGGTGAAAAACTGTTTTTT | CASTEGTGIGEKLFF
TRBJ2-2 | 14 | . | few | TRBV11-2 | TGTGCCAGCAGCCCAGACAGGGCGGGACGGGAGCTGTTTTTT | CASSPDRAGRELFF
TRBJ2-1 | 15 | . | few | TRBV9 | TGTGCCAGCAGTTCTACTAGTTTCGGAGACAATGAGCAGTTCTTC | CASSSTSFGDNEQFF
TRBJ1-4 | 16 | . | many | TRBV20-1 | TGCAGTGCTAGAGCCGAGAGACAGTCCTATAATGAAAAACTGTTTTTT | CSARAERQSYNEKLFF
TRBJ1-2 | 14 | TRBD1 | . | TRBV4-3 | TGCGCCAGCAGCTTAAACGACAGGGGCTATGGCTACACCTTC | CASSLNDRGYGYTF
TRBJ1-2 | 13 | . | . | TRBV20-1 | TGCAGTGCTAGTGACAGCATCGACTATGGCTACACCTTC | CSASDSIDYGYTF
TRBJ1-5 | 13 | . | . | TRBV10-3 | TGTGCCATCAGTGACAGGAGCAATCAGCCCCAGCATTTT | CAISDRSNQPQHF
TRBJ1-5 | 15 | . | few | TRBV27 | TGTGCCAGCAGCGCTACCCCAGGTAGCAATCAGCCCCAGCATTTT | CASSATPGSNQPQHF
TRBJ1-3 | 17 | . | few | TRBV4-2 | TGTGCCAGCAGCCAAGGGTCAGGACCGAGCTCTGGAAACACCATATATTTT | CASSQGSGPSSGNTIYF
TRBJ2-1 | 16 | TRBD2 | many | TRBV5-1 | TGCGCCAGCATGAGAGGACTAGCGGGAGGACACAATGAGCAGTTCTTC | CASMRGLAGGHNEQFF
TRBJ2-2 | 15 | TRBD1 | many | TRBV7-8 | TGTGCCAGCAGCTTCGGACAGGGGAGCACCGGGGAGCTGTTTTTT | CASSFGQGSTGELFF
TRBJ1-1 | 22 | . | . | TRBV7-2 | TGTGCCAGCAGCTTCAGTACACGTCTTCGGGACAAAACCACCCGGGGGAACACTGAAGCTTTCTTT | CASSFSTRLRDKTTRGNTEAFF
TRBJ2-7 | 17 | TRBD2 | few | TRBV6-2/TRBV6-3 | TGTGCCAGCAGCCAATCCGGGACTAGCGGGAGTAGTTACGAGCAGTACTTC | CASSQSGTSGSSYEQYF